This T cell receptor (beta chain) was identified in a study of cytomegalovirus exposure and HLA in healthy donors. Per the germline V gene, CDR1 is DFQATT and CDR2 is SNEGSKA (reference sequence). V gave up 5 bases and J gave up 14 bases; unmatched junction bases: 10. This CDR3 spans 11 amino acids. Study-level points and caveats: Sequencing depth roughly uniform across donors was assumed in presence/absence analyses. A later analysis reportedly identified an Asian-associated ancestry cluster as carrying fewer N-insertions than the roughly 720-donor mean. Cytomegalovirus-associated TCR beta chains were listed, numbering more than 150.

About this clone itself: Its specificity is not known.

Each of the donors was a healthy bone marrow donor. Amplification used 60 Vbeta primers and 13 Jbeta primers. The repertoire was sequenced with immunoSEQ multiplex PCR; TCRdb's copy has only in-frame clones and lacks some. This table lists approximately 46,000 clones. The V and J genes are TRBV20-1 and TRBJ2-5; TRBD1 aligns across 8 bases. The TCR comes from a male donor in good health and CMV-seronegative. The sample comprised PBMCs. The DNA for the CDR3 is TGCAGTGCTGTAGACAGGGGAGTCCAATACTTC. It specifies CSAVDRGVQYF.